This TCR beta chain was obtained from a study of T-cell reconstitution after alpha-beta-depleted transplantation in children. General study findings and limits: After transplant, high TCRbeta diversity at day 60 in some patients arose from surviving recipient T cells and thymic progenitors. After one year, T-cell counts and TCRbeta diversity mostly came from new T cells.

This clonotype came up many times. Its antigen remains unidentified. Preparation of the TCRbeta library was carried out with unique molecular identifiers. Using its own MiXCR run on the PCR reads, TCRdb lists one record per CDR3 protein. The sample has 550,000 to 800,000 distinct CDR3 sequences; about an eighth are singletons. V lost 0 bases and J 3 bases, leaving 10 bases between the germline ends. This CDR3 is 15 amino acids long. The germline V gene encodes CDR1 SGHTA and CDR2 FQGNSA. This sequence was found in a girl aged 2 to 9 with congenital amegakaryocytic thrombocytopenia, due to receive a stem cell transplant. Sample: PBMCs, taken before TCRalphabeta/CD19-depleted stem cell transplant. The V and J genes are TRBV7-2 and TRBJ2-3; the D gene is possibly TRBD2 (5 bases). For the CDR3, the DNA is TGTGCCAGCAGCTTAGCGGGAGTGATGACAGATACGCAGTATTTT. Translation: CASSLAGVMTDTQYF.